This T cell receptor beta chain was observed in a study of T-cell memory formation after mild COVID-19. The V end was cut by 6 bases, the J end by 8 bases, with 11 bases between. Germline CDR1 SGHTA, CDR2 FQGNSA. CDR3 size: 12 residues. This clonotype was counted many times. TCRdb recomputed calls from the 5' RACE reads with MiXCR, one row per CDR3 protein. The data show approximately 290,000 distinct CDR3 sequences, 7.5% to 9.5% seen once. The V gene is TRBV7-2, the J gene TRBJ1-3; D uncertain. The sequenced material came from PBMCs or a T cell subset sorted from them (not recorded which). This receptor was obtained from a man younger than 35 who had mild COVID-19 (a few samples of this study predate the infection). Cell type and time point are not known. CDR3 in DNA: TGTGCCAGCAGGCTCGAGGGCGACACCATATATTTT. Its protein is CASRLEGDTIYF.